The 19 T cell receptor beta chains below were found in one sample sequenced in a study of regulatory T cells in long-lasting Graves disease. Combining iRepertoire HTBI primers with Arm-PCR of CDR3 regions, the authors built TCR beta libraries. TCRdb reprocessed the multiplex PCR reads via MiXCR and lists one record per CDR3 protein. Seen here are some 430,000 distinct CDR3 sequences, roughly 21% observed once, and the top ten hold roughly 7.1%. Time point here: persistent/refractory GD, antithyroid drugs over 5 years with positive TRAb. TCR sequences were obtained from RNA taken from PBMCs. Sequenced material: peripheral blood mononuclear cells (PBMCs), taken when the disease was refractory, from a patient treated with antithyroid drugs. These receptors originate from a female donor with Graves disease.

In its sample, this clonotype was seen a few times. One end of the junction varies from germline; a read error may be responsible. This chain joins TRBV7-9 and TRBJ1-2, with D perhaps matching TRBD1 (6 bases). The germline V gene has CDR1 SEHNR and CDR2 FQNEAQ (reference sequence). The CDR3 spans 13 residues. The CDR3 loop is CASSLAGQPGYVF. CDR3 in DNA: TGTGCCAGCAGCTTAGCAGGACAGCCTGGCTACGTCTTC.

The chain combines TRBV24-1 with TRBJ2-2, with D tentatively TRBD1 (5 bases). Germline lookup yields CDR1 KGHDR and CDR2 SFDVKD. The CDR3 spans 14 residues. V lost 7 bases to trimming and J lost 3 bases, with 11 bases between them. The CDR3 coding sequence is TGTGCCACCAGCAGGGTTTCGGACACCGGGGAGCTGTTTTTT. It specifies CATSRVSDTGELFF.

J is TRBJ2-3 and V is TRBV6-2 or TRBV6-3, with TRBD2 matching 9 bases. CDR3 length: 13 amino acids. In germline, CDR1 is MNHEY, CDR2 SVGEGT. This CDR3 reads CAVGLAFTDTQYF. The CDR3 coding sequence is TGTGCGGTGGGACTAGCCTTCACAGATACGCAGTATTTT.

V gene TRBV5-1 combines with J gene TRBJ2-7; 9 bases are a match to TRBD2. The CDR3 covers 16 residues. Per the germline V gene, CDR1 is SGHRS and CDR2 is YFSETQ. The junction had 4 bases not matched to a gene; V was cut back by 0 bases and J by 0 bases. The chain's CDR3 is CASSLAPSGNSYEQYF. In DNA, the CDR3 is TGCGCCAGCAGCTTGGCCCCTAGCGGGAACTCCTACGAGCAGTACTTC. The full variable domain, with the rest looked up from reference TRBV5-1 and TRBJ2-7, is KAGVTQTPRYLIKTRGQQVTLSCSPISGHRSVSWYQQTPGQGLQFLFEYFSETQRNKGNFPGRFSGRQFSNSRSEMNVSTLELGDSALYLCASSLAPSGNSYEQYFGPGTRLTVT.

The chain has TRBV7-6 and TRBJ2-7; D call uncertain. Looked up from germline, CDR1 is SGHVS and CDR2 is FNYEAQ. Trimming removed 5 bases at V and 6 bases at J, with 11 bases between. The CDR3 is 12 residues long. CDR3 sequence reads: CASSPGQAEQYF. As DNA, the CDR3 is TGTGCCAGCAGCCCCGGGCAGGCCGAGCAGTACTTC.

The V gene is TRBV14, the J gene TRBJ2-7; 11 bases align to TRBD2. Germline V lookup: CDR1 SGHDN, CDR2 FVKESK. The CDR3 runs 18 residues. Trimming removed 1 base from V and 5 bases from J; junction bases left unmatched: 13. CDR3 nucleotide sequence: TGTGCCAGCAGCCAAGGCAATAGCGGGAGGGCCGAACACAACGAGCAGTACTTC. Residues: CASSQGNSGRAEHNEQYF.

This clonotype was seen at least ten times. The V gene is TRBV28, the J gene TRBJ1-2; D is undetermined. This CDR3 spans 12 amino acids. Germline assignment: CDR1 MDHEN and CDR2 SYDVKM. V was pared by 5 bases and J by 9 bases, with 13 bases between. CDR3: CASSTTGRRYTF. The CDR3 bases are TGTGCCAGCAGTACCACGGGCAGACGCTACACCTTC.

The chain has TRBV27 and TRBJ1-2, with 11 bases fitting TRBD1. Trimming at V came to 6 bases and at J to 8 bases, leaving 5 bases not matched to a gene. Germline loops: CDR1 MNHEY, CDR2 SMNVEV (reference sequence). The CDR3 runs 13 residues. The CDR3 sequence: CASRGQGAVGYTF. The CDR3 DNA follows: TGTGCCAGCAGAGGACAGGGGGCGGTAGGCTACACCTTC.

This clonotype was counted between two and nine times. The chain has TRBV7-8 and TRBJ1-5; unclear D gene. Trimming pared 5 bases from V and 0 bases from J, leaving 14 bases between. The CDR3 is 16 residues long. CDR1 is SGHVS and CDR2 is FQNEAQ in the germline V gene. The CDR3 DNA reads TGTGCCAGCAGCCCACGGCGGGGAAATAGCAATCAGCCCCAGCATTTT. It translates to CASSPRRGNSNQPQHF.

This clonotype occurred many times. The CDR3 is CASSSHGNIQYF. CDR3 nucleotide sequence: TGTGCCAGCAGCTCTCACGGGAACATTCAGTACTTC. This chain connects TRBV5-6 to TRBJ2-4; D gene unclear. Between the trimmed V and J ends, which lost 3 bases and 7 bases, there was a span of 8 bases. The germline V gene encodes CDR1 SGHDT and CDR2 YYEEEE. The CDR3 covers 12 residues.

This clonotype was picked up a small number of times. J is TRBJ1-2 and V is TRBV20-1; TRBD1 aligns across 7 bases. Germline CDR1 and CDR2: DFQATT and SNEGSKA (reference sequence). This CDR3 spans 14 amino acids. V lost 2 bases to trimming and J lost 6 bases; unmatched junction nucleotides: 9. The CDR3 protein is CSARIRQGGHGYTF. CDR3 sequence (DNA): TGCAGTGCTAGAATTCGACAGGGCGGGCATGGCTACACCTTC.

With regard to this clonotype: One end of the junction fails to match germline, which may point to a read error. The rearrangement uses TRBV15 and TRBJ1-4; D is ambiguous. The CDR3 contains 16 residues. Germline values: CDR1 LNHNV, CDR2 YYDKDF (reference sequence). The CDR3 sequence is CATSRVAGSTNEKLLF. CDR3 DNA: TGTGCCACCAGCAGAGTGGCCGGATCAACTAATGAAAAACTGCTTTTT.

This clonotype was seen ten or more times. The chain links TRBV20-1 to TRBJ1-5; 9 bases are a match to TRBD1. V trimming: 0 bases; J trimming: 4 bases; junction bases outside the gene matches: 10. Germline CDR1 and CDR2: DFQATT and SNEGSKA (reference sequence). CDR3 length: 17 amino acids. CDR3 nucleotides: TGCAGTGCTAGAGATCAGGGCCTGGGACAGGGTAATCAGCCCCAGCATTTT. Its translation is CSARDQGLGQGNQPQHF.

V and J are TRBV7-9 and TRBJ2-2; D is perhaps TRBD2 (6 bases). Germline V gene data show CDR1 as SEHNR and CDR2 as FQNEAQ (reference sequence). The CDR3 has 15 amino acids. Trimming removed 2 bases at V and 1 base at J, with 8 bases between. CDR3 region: CASSLPGENTGELFF. The CDR3 DNA follows: TGTGCCAGCAGCTTACCGGGAGAGAACACCGGGGAGCTGTTTTTT.

V and J are TRBV6-1 and TRBJ1-5; a weak D match, TRBD1 (5 bases). The CDR3 runs 17 residues. Germline V gene lookup returns CDR1 MNHNS and CDR2 SASEGT. V lost 4 bases and J lost 0, with 16 bases in between. CDR3 sequence: CASSVHAGTSSNQPQHF. The CDR3 DNA reads TGTGCCAGCAGTGTTCACGCAGGGACTTCTAGCAATCAGCCCCAGCATTTT.

This clonotype was detected many times. The rearrangement joins TRBV28 to TRBJ2-7; 7 bases agree with TRBD1. This CDR3 has 15 amino acids. J lost 5 bases, V lost 6 bases, and 13 bases had no gene match. Germline V gene data show CDR1 as MDHEN and CDR2 as SYDVKM. The CDR3 spells CASRRHRDSPHEQYF. CDR3 nucleotide sequence: TGTGCCAGCAGGCGCCATCGGGACAGTCCCCACGAGCAGTACTTC.

V gene TRBV28 combines with J gene TRBJ2-3, with D maybe TRBD2 (7 bases). Trimming pared 4 bases from V and 3 bases from J, leaving 20 bases between. Germline CDR1 MDHEN, CDR2 SYDVKM. The CDR3 extends over 17 amino acids. CDR3 sequence (DNA): TGTGCCAGCAGTTCGTTCGGGGGGCCCCGGGGTACAGATACGCAGTATTTT. It is translated as CASSSFGGPRGTDTQYF. Combining the CDR3 with reference TRBV28 and TRBJ2-3 gives the whole variable domain DVKVTQSSRYLVKRTGEKVFLECVQDMDHENMFWYRQDPGLGLRLIYFSYDVKMKEKGDIPEGYSVSREKKERFSLILESASTNQTSMYLCASSSFGGPRGTDTQYFGPGTRLTVL.

This clonotype was counted between two and nine times. The chain uses TRBV10-3 and TRBJ1-5; 9 nucleotides line up with TRBD1. J lost 2 bases, V lost 4 bases, and 0 bases had no gene match. This CDR3 spans 14 amino acids. Germline V gene sequence: CDR1 ENHRY, CDR2 SYGVKD. As DNA, the CDR3 is TGTGCCATCAGTGGGACAGGGGGCAATCAGCCCCAGCATTTT. As protein: CAISGTGGNQPQHF.

This chain connects TRBV6-1 to TRBJ1-2, with D maybe TRBD1 (6 bases). V lost 2 bases and J lost 8, with 18 bases in between. CDR3 length: 15 residues. The germline V gene encodes CDR1 MNHNS and CDR2 SASEGT. The CDR3 nucleotides read TGTGCCAGCAGTGAACGCACAGGGAGCTCTGGGGGCTACACCTTC. Amino acid sequence: CASSERTGSSGGYTF.